The 24 T cell receptor beta chains presented below share a single source sample, sequenced in a study of T cells after posttransplantation cyclophosphamide. The protocol was immunoSEQ multiplex PCR, while the TCRdb copy is restricted to in-frame clones and leaves out a portion. Reported are tens of thousands of clones, none seen only once; the ten largest carry less than 7.5%. Sequencing input: PBMCs. The receptors originated from a woman aged 45-65 years in good health and a related stem cell transplant donor.

This clone was counted many times. A read error may produce the germline difference seen at one junction end. V is TRBV5-1 and J is TRBJ2-1; tentatively, D is TRBD1 (6 bases). The germline V gene encodes CDR1 SGHRS and CDR2 YFSETQ. The CDR3 is 13 residues long. CDR3 DNA sequence: TGCGCCAGCAGGTTGGGGGCCGGGGATGAGCAGTTCTTC. Translated: CASRLGAGDEQFF. Combining the CDR3 with reference TRBV5-1 and TRBJ2-1 gives the whole variable domain KAGVTQTPRYLIKTRGQQVTLSCSPISGHRSVSWYQQTPGQGLQFLFEYFSETQRNKGNFPGRFSGRQFSNSRSEMNVSTLELGDSALYLCASRLGAGDEQFFGPGTRLTVL.

This clone was observed a few times. The chain carries TRBV11-2 and TRBJ2-3; D not certain. Germline-derived CDR1 and CDR2 are SGHAT and FQNNGV. The germline V and J ends were trimmed by 1 base and 4 bases, with 12 bases remaining between them. The CDR3 consists of 15 residues. The DNA for the CDR3 is TGTGCCAGCAGCTTAGGGAGCGTTGAGTCAGATACGCAGTATTTT. Protein sequence: CASSLGSVESDTQYF.

The chain recombines TRBV6-1 with TRBJ2-5; D may be TRBD2 (7 bases). The CDR3 totals 14 residues. Germline V gene lookup returns CDR1 MNHNS and CDR2 SASEGT. V shed 8 bases and J shed 4 bases, with 17 bases lying between them. CDR3 sequence: CASGWGGPRETQYF. As DNA, the CDR3 is TGTGCCAGCGGGTGGGGGGGGCCCCGAGAGACCCAGTACTTC.

This clone occurred many times. The chain joins TRBV6-5 to TRBJ1-1, with TRBD1 as a possible D gene (5 bases). The CDR3 has 14 amino acids. V lost 2 bases, J lost 3 bases, and 10 bases lay in between. Germline V gives CDR1 MNHEY, CDR2 SVGAGI. CDR3 bases: TGTGCCAGCAGTTACGACAGTGGGGACACTGAAGCTTTCTTT. It yields the protein CASSYDSGDTEAFF.

This clone came up many times. The rearrangement uses TRBV6-2 or TRBV6-3 and TRBJ2-3, with 13 bases aligning to TRBD2. The V gene's germline CDR1 is MNHEY and CDR2 SVGEGT. CDR3 size: 14 residues. Trimming at V came to 8 bases and at J to 2 bases, leaving 1 base not matched to a gene. The CDR3 DNA reads as TGTGCCAGCGGACTAGCGGGAGTCACAGATACGCAGTATTTT. Translation gives CASGLAGVTDTQYF.

This clone was observed a handful of times. The J gene is TRBJ2-3, the V gene TRBV30, with TRBD2 matching over 13 bases. The CDR3 length is 17 residues. Germline CDR1 and CDR2: GTSNPN and SVGIG (reference sequence). The ends lost 1 base at V and 5 bases at J; junction bases unmatched: 9. The CDR3 here is CAWSGTSGSPRGDTQYF. The CDR3 DNA follows: TGTGCCTGGAGTGGGACTAGCGGGAGCCCGCGGGGAGATACGCAGTATTTT. Variable domain in full (rest from reference TRBV30 and TRBJ2-3): SQTIHQWPATLVQPVGSPLSLECTVEGTSNPNLYWYRQAAGRGLQLLFYSVGIGQISSEVPQNLSASRPQDRQFILSSKKLLLSDSGFYLCAWSGTSGSPRGDTQYFGPGTRLTVL.

This clone was found many times. The chain recombines TRBV2 with TRBJ1-2; D is perhaps TRBD1 (6 bases). The CDR3 has 14 amino acids. CDR1 is SNHLY, CDR2 FYNNEI, per germline. V lost 3 bases to trimming and J lost 1 base, with 9 bases between them. The CDR3 loop is CASSDGRGNYGYTF. CDR3 bases: TGTGCCAGCAGTGACGGCAGGGGTAACTATGGCTACACCTTC.

V usage is TRBV29-1 and J usage is TRBJ2-5; a possible D gene is TRBD1 (5 bases). The CDR3 sequence is 12 residues long. V lost 4 bases to trimming and J lost 1 base, with 7 bases between them. Germline V CDR1 and CDR2: SQVTM, ANQGSEA. The CDR3 coding sequence is TGCAGCGTTGCAGGGCCCCAAGAGACCCAGTACTTC. The encoded protein is CSVAGPQETQYF. The variable domain in full, completed from reference TRBV29-1 and TRBJ2-5, reads SAVISQKPSRDICQRGTSLTIQCQVDSQVTMMFWYRQQPGQSLTLIATANQGSEATYESGFVIDKFPISRPNLTFSTLTVSNMSPEDSSIYLCSVAGPQETQYFGPGTRLLVL.

This chain links TRBV7-9 with TRBJ2-5; tentative D call: TRBD1 (6 bases). Per the germline V gene, CDR1 is SEHNR and CDR2 is FQNEAQ (reference sequence). Trimming stripped 2 bases from V and 4 bases from J, with 14 bases between. CDR3 length: 15 residues. CDR3 in DNA: TGTGCCAGCAGCTTAAACCGGGCAGGGGTAGAGACCCAGTACTTC. It encodes CASSLNRAGVETQYF.

This clone has ten or more counts. The chain employs TRBV6-1 and TRBJ2-1; possibly TRBD2 for D (6 bases). V dropped 4 bases and J dropped 5 bases, with 12 bases sitting between them. The V gene's germline CDR1 is MNHNS and CDR2 SASEGT. The CDR3 has 14 amino acids. CDR3 DNA: TGTGCCAGCAGTGTGACTAGGGGCGACAATGAGCAGTTCTTC. It yields the protein CASSVTRGDNEQFF.

The sample holds many counts of this clone. This sequence joins TRBV6-5 and TRBJ1-2; 7 nucleotides agree with TRBD1. CDR1 and CDR2 (germline): MNHEY, SVGAGI. This CDR3 is built from 15 residues. The V gene end was trimmed by 6 bases and the J gene end by 8 bases; junction bases not matched to a gene: 15. The CDR3 loop reads CASSRSNRGGKGYTF. The CDR3 DNA follows: TGTGCCAGCAGCCGAAGTAACAGGGGCGGAAAAGGCTACACCTTC.

This clone was observed at least ten times. The chain recombines TRBV11-2 with TRBJ1-2; D is possibly TRBD1 (5 bases). The V and J ends lost 2 bases and 4 bases respectively, with 14 bases between them. This CDR3 contains 15 residues. Per the germline V gene, CDR1 is SGHAT and CDR2 is FQNNGV. The CDR3 loop reads CASSLSSGPIYGYTF. The CDR3 DNA reads as TGTGCCAGCAGCTTATCGTCAGGGCCAATCTATGGCTACACCTTC. The full variable domain, rest sourced from reference TRBV11-2 and TRBJ1-2, is EAGVAQSPRYKIIEKRQSVAFWCNPISGHATLYWYQQILGQGPKLLIQFQNNGVVDDSQLPKDRFSAERLKGVDSTLKIQPAKLEDSAVYLCASSLSSGPIYGYTFGSGTRLTVV.

This clone appeared many times. This rearrangement joins TRBV6-1 to TRBJ2-7; D possibly corresponds to TRBD1 (5 bases). The CDR3 is made up of 13 amino acids. The germline CDR1 and CDR2 sequences are MNHNS and SASEGT. Trimming took off 2 bases at V and 9 bases at J, with 14 bases between the two ends. CDR3 amino acids: CASSERSLTVQYF. CDR3 DNA: TGTGCCAGCAGTGAAAGAAGTTTGACAGTGCAGTACTTC.

This clone was detected ten times or more. The rearrangement links TRBV5-6 to TRBJ1-4; 9 positions agree with TRBD1. Per germline, CDR1 SGHDT and CDR2 YYEEEE. V gave up 2 bases and J gave up 8 bases; unmatched junction bases: 4. CDR3 length: 14 residues. CDR3 DNA sequence: TGTGCCAGCAGCTTCGGACAGGGGTACGAAAAACTGTTTTTT. This codes for CASSFGQGYEKLFF.

This clone was observed many times. The V and J genes are TRBV7-9 and TRBJ1-3; D is possibly TRBD1 (5 bases). From germline, CDR1 is SEHNR and CDR2 FQNEAQ (reference sequence). The V gene lost 1 base and the J gene lost 4 bases, with 5 bases spanning the gap. CDR3 length: 13 residues. The CDR3 loop is CASSLDRGNTIYF. CDR3 coding DNA: TGTGCCAGCAGCTTAGACAGGGGAAACACCATATATTTT.

This clone was recorded a few times. The chain couples TRBV5-1 to TRBJ2-7, with TRBD1 as a possible D gene (6 bases). V gave up 2 bases and J gave up 0 bases, with 9 bases separating them. CDR3 size: 14 residues. Germline CDR1 is SGHRS and CDR2 is YFSETQ. This chain's CDR3 is CASSFKQGSYEQYF. The CDR3, as DNA: TGCGCCAGCAGCTTTAAACAGGGCTCCTACGAGCAGTACTTC.

This clone showed up many times. The J gene is TRBJ2-7, the V gene TRBV4-2; 8 bases match TRBD1. After removal of 4 bases from V and 2 bases from J, the junction contained 7 bases not matched to a gene. The CDR3 has 15 amino acids. CDR1 is LGHNA, CDR2 YNFKEQ, per germline. CDR3 protein: CASSPSTGAAYEQYF. The CDR3, as DNA: TGTGCCAGCAGCCCTTCGACAGGGGCGGCCTACGAGCAGTACTTC.

The sample holds many counts of this clone. The chain uses TRBV24-1 and TRBJ2-1; possible D gene TRBD2, 5 bases. Looked up from germline, CDR1 is KGHDR and CDR2 is SFDVKD. The germline V and J ends were trimmed by 2 bases and 5 bases, with 12 bases remaining between them. This CDR3 spans 15 amino acids. The CDR3 nucleotides are TGTGCCACCAGTGATTCGTCAGGAGGAAACAATGAGCAGTTCTTC. Translated: CATSDSSGGNNEQFF.

This clone has at least ten counts. This chain links TRBV4-3 with TRBJ1-5; D unclear. The CDR3 is 13 residues long. Trimming pared 1 base from V and 7 bases from J, leaving 8 bases between. Germline V gene sequence: CDR1 LGHNA, CDR2 YSLEER. The CDR3: CASSQGLWQPQHF. Here the CDR3 DNA reads TGCGCCAGCAGCCAAGGACTATGGCAGCCCCAGCATTTT.

This clone was recorded at least ten times. The genes are TRBV5-1 and TRBJ1-4, with a tentative D call TRBD1 (5 bases). Trimming shortened V by 0 bases and J by 8 bases, and 8 bases separated the two germline ends. This CDR3 has 13 residues. Germline CDR1 reads SGHRS; CDR2 reads YFSETQ. The CDR3 DNA follows: TGCGCCAGCAGCTTGGAAGGGGAGGAAAAACTGTTTTTT. Translated, it gives CASSLEGEEKLFF.

This clone was seen repeatedly, ten times or more. The V and J genes are TRBV7-2 and TRBJ2-7, with unresolved D. Germline V gene lookup returns CDR1 SGHTA and CDR2 FQGNSA. The CDR3 has 12 amino acids. Trimming pared 5 bases from V and 4 bases from J, leaving 9 bases between. The CDR3 loop is CASSDGSYEQYF. The CDR3, as DNA: TGTGCCAGCAGCGATGGCTCATACGAGCAGTACTTC.

There are many counts of this clone. V gene TRBV6-6 combines with J gene TRBJ1-2, with 7 positions matching TRBD1. After removal of 0 bases from V and 6 bases from J, the junction contained 7 bases not matched to a gene. CDR3 length: 15 residues. Germline V gene sequence: CDR1 MNHNY, CDR2 SVGAGI (reference sequence). CDR3 loop: CASSYSMSGGDGYTF. CDR3 bases: TGTGCCAGCAGTTACTCGATGTCAGGGGGAGATGGCTACACCTTC.

The chain has TRBV12-3 or TRBV12-4 and TRBJ1-5, with D possibly matching TRBD1 (5 bases). The CDR3 runs 15 residues. Trimming shortened V by 3 bases and J by 6 bases, and 15 bases separated the two germline ends. CDR3 residues: CASSFQGGGGQPQHF. DNA of the CDR3: TGTGCCAGCAGTTTCCAGGGTGGGGGGGGTCAGCCCCAGCATTTT.

This clone came up many times. The chain employs TRBV19 and TRBJ1-5, with D maybe TRBD1 (6 bases). Germline CDR1 is LNHDA and CDR2 is SQIVND (reference sequence). Trimming cost V 5 bases and J 6 bases, with 17 bases left between them. The CDR3 sequence is 15 residues long. The CDR3 here is CASSPRTGFSQPQHF. CDR3 nucleotides: TGTGCCAGTAGTCCCCGAACAGGGTTTAGTCAGCCCCAGCATTTT.